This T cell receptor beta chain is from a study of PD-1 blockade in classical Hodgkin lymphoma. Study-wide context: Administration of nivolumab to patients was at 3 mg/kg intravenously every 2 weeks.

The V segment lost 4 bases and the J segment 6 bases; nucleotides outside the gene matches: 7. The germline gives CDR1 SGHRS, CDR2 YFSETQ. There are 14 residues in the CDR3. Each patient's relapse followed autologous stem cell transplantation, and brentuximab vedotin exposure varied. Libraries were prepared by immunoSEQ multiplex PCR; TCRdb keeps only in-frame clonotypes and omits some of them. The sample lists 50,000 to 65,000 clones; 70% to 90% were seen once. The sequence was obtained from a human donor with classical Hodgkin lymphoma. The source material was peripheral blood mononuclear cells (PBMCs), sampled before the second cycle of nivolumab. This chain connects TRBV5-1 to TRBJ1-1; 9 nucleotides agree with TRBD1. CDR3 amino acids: CASSPGTGFAEAFF. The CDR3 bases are TGCGCCAGCAGCCCCGGGACAGGGTTCGCTGAAGCTTTCTTT.